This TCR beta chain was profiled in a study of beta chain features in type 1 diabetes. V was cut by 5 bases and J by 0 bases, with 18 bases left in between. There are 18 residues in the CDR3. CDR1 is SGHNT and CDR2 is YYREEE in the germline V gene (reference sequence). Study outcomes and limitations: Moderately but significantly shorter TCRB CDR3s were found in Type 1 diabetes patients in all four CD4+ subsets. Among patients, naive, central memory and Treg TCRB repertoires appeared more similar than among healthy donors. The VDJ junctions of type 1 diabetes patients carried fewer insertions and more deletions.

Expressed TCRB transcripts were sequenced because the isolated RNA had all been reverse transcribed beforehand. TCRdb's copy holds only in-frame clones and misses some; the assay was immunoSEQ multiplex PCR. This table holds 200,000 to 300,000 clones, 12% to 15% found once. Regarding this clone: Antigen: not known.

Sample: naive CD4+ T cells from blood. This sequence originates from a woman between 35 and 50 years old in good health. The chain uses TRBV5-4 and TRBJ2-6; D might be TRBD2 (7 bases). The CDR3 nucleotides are TGTGCCAGCAGGTCCGTGGGGGGGCAGAGCTCTGGGGCCAACGTCCTGACTTTC. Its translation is CASRSVGGQSSGANVLTF.